A single sample gave rise to the 14 T cell receptor beta chains below, sequenced in a study of blood T cell repertoires in COVID-19. Profiled with immunoSEQ multiplex PCR; TCRdb holds only in-frame clones, not every one. The sample gives 120,000 to 150,000 clones, around 87% of which show up once; roughly 37% is in the top ten. The sequenced material came from peripheral blood. The source of these receptors is a man aged 45-60 years who had recovered from COVID-19.

This sequence joins TRBV2 and TRBJ2-3, with D perhaps matching TRBD2 (6 bases). CDR3 length equals 12 residues. Germline V lookup: CDR1 SNHLY, CDR2 FYNNEI. Trimming stripped 6 bases from V and 9 bases from J, with 13 bases between. CDR3 residues: CASSAEGRTQYF. The CDR3 coding sequence is TGTGCCAGCAGCGCAGAGGGGAGGACGCAGTATTTT.

This clone was observed once. This chain's CDR3 is CASSPWTSGVSTDTQYF. In DNA, the CDR3 is TGTGCCAGCAGCCCCTGGACTAGCGGGGTTAGCACAGATACGCAGTATTTT. V gene TRBV9 combines with J gene TRBJ2-3; TRBD2 aligns across 12 bases. The V gene's germline CDR1 is SGDLS and CDR2 YYNGEE. Trimming took 4 bases from V and 0 from J; bases not matched to a gene: 6. The CDR3 is made up of 17 amino acids. Filled out from reference TRBV9 and TRBJ2-3, the complete variable domain reads DSGVTQTPKHLITATGQRVTLRCSPRSGDLSVYWYQQSLDQGLQFLIQYYNGEERAKGNILERFSAQQFPDLHSELNLSSLELGDSALYFCASSPWTSGVSTDTQYFGPGTRLTVL.

V is TRBV11-2 and J is TRBJ1-2; D call uncertain. CDR3 size: 12 residues. Germline V gene lookup returns CDR1 SGHAT and CDR2 FQNNGV. V lost 3 bases and J lost 2, with 4 bases in between. In DNA, the CDR3 is TGTGCCAGCAGCTTCAGAAACTATGGCTACACCTTC. As protein: CASSFRNYGYTF.

This clone was seen just once. The genes are TRBV4-3 and TRBJ1-4; TRBD1 matches 9 bases. The CDR3 length is 15 residues. The V gene end was trimmed by 0 bases and the J gene end by 7 bases; junction bases not matched to a gene: 3. The germline V gene has CDR1 LGHNA and CDR2 YSLEER. The CDR3 loop reads CASSQDTGGGEKLFF. The CDR3 DNA reads as TGCGCCAGCAGCCAAGATACAGGGGGCGGTGAAAAACTGTTTTTT.

The chain combines TRBV6-1 with TRBJ2-1; 10 positions match TRBD2. Germline V gene data show CDR1 as MNHNS and CDR2 as SASEGT. Trimming removed 1 base from V and 2 bases from J; junction bases left unmatched: 2. The CDR3 spans 16 residues. CDR3 nucleotide sequence: TGTGCCAGCAGTGAAGGGAGCGGGGGGGCCTACAATGAGCAGTTCTTC. Its translation: CASSEGSGGAYNEQFF.

This chain links TRBV6-1 with TRBJ2-7; TRBD1 might be the D (5 bases). Germline V gene lookup returns CDR1 MNHNS and CDR2 SASEGT. The V end lost 2 bases, the J end lost 4 bases, and 15 bases lay between the germline ends. CDR3 length: 15 residues. CDR3 bases: TGTGCCAGCAGTGAAAAGGGGCCCACCTTTTACGAGCAGTACTTC. Protein product: CASSEKGPTFYEQYF.

This clone was detected ten times or more. This sequence joins TRBV4-1 and TRBJ1-4; 11 positions agree with TRBD1. The CDR3 spans 15 residues. The germline V gene encodes CDR1 MGHRA and CDR2 YSYEKL. Trimming at V came to 4 bases and at J to 8 bases, leaving 6 bases not matched to a gene. For the CDR3, the DNA is TGCGCCAGCAGCCCGTCCGGGACAGGGGGAGAAAAACTGTTTTTT. Translation gives CASSPSGTGGEKLFF.

The chain combines TRBV25-1 with TRBJ1-4; a weak D match, TRBD1 (6 bases). CDR1 is MGHDK and CDR2 is SYGVNS in the germline V gene. V lost 1 base and J 4 bases, leaving 10 bases between the germline ends. This CDR3 contains 15 residues. CDR3 sequence: CASSEFRGGNEKLFF. The CDR3, as DNA: TGTGCCAGCAGTGAATTCCGAGGGGGTAATGAAAAACTGTTTTTT.

CDR3 in DNA: TGTGCCAGCTGCCCAGGGGACAGGGGAAATCAGCCCCAGCATTTT. It is translated as CASCPGDRGNQPQHF. The chain uses TRBV6-2 or TRBV6-3 and TRBJ1-5, with 10 bases identical to TRBD1. The CDR3 runs 15 residues. Germline V gives CDR1 MNHEY, CDR2 SVGEGT. Trimming at V came to 8 bases and at J to 4 bases, leaving 8 bases not matched to a gene.

The chain carries TRBV7-9 and TRBJ1-2, with TRBD1 identical over 7 bases. The ends lost 6 bases at V and 0 bases at J; junction bases unmatched: 7. There are 15 residues in the CDR3. Germline-derived CDR1 and CDR2 are SEHNR and FQNEAQ (reference sequence). In nucleotides, the CDR3 is TGTGCCAGCAGTTCCGCGGACAGGTCTAACTATGGCTACACCTTC. Residues: CASSSADRSNYGYTF.

The gene calls are TRBV6-2 or TRBV6-3 and TRBJ2-5; 9 nucleotides align to TRBD1. Germline V gives CDR1 MNHEY, CDR2 SVGEGT. The length of the CDR3 is 15 residues. J lost 5 bases, V lost 2 bases, and 6 bases had no gene match. The CDR3 region has the DNA TGTGCCAGCAGTTACCGGGACAGGGCGATGGAGACCCAGTACTTC. Translation gives CASSYRDRAMETQYF.

The chain has TRBV25-1 and TRBJ2-1, with a possible D match to TRBD2 (6 bases). V was clipped by 2 bases and J by 3 bases, with 11 bases between them. Germline CDR1 MGHDK, CDR2 SYGVNS. The CDR3 totals 15 residues. CDR3 in amino acids: CASSEGGRDYNEQFF. CDR3 DNA: TGTGCCAGCAGTGAAGGTGGGCGGGACTACAATGAGCAGTTCTTC.

The gene calls are TRBV11-2 and TRBJ1-2; no firm D call. V lost 4 bases and J lost 7, with 10 bases in between. Germline lookup yields CDR1 SGHAT and CDR2 FQNNGV. This CDR3 is built from 12 residues. The CDR3 here is CASSSTAGGYTF. In nucleotides, the CDR3 is TGTGCCAGCAGCTCTACAGCTGGTGGCTACACCTTC.

This clone was counted a few times. V is TRBV3-1 (or the pseudogene TRBV3-2) and J is TRBJ1-4; TRBD1 is a possible D gene (5 bases). The CDR3 is 14 amino acids. V was cut by 3 bases and J by 8 bases, with 13 bases left in between. CDR1 is LGHDT, CDR2 YNNKEL, per germline (reference sequence). The CDR3 here is CASSQPRGREKLFF. The CDR3 nucleotides are TGTGCCAGCAGCCAGCCGCGGGGGAGGGAAAAACTGTTTTTT.